The 25 T cell receptor beta chains below all came from one sample that was sequenced in a study of cytomegalovirus exposure and HLA in healthy donors (dated by TCRdb to the late 2010s). Libraries were built with the immunoSEQ multiplex PCR assay. The multiplex PCR relied on a mix of 60 forward primers for TCR Vbeta segments and 13 reverse primers for TCR Jbeta segments. TCRdb limited this immuneACCESS table to in-frame rearrangements with V and J called. A share of clones is missing; checked studies link under half to unresolved V genes, and the rest is unexplained. This sample holds 150,000 to 200,000 clones; roughly an eighth were observed only once. The ten largest make up less than 8.5% of the sample. Sequencing used PBMCs. All receptors derive from a man aged 50 to 59 in good health and CMV-seropositive.

The chain uses TRBV28 and TRBJ1-2; TRBD1 matches at 7 bases. CDR1 and CDR2 from the germline V gene are MDHEN and SYDVKM. With V trimmed by 2 bases and J by 7 bases, 13 bases remained unmatched. The CDR3 loop spans 16 amino acids. The CDR3 DNA reads as TGTGCCAGCAGTTTAACCATTACAGGGGTATTTCGTGGCTACACCTTC. As protein: CASSLTITGVFRGYTF.

This clone was recorded a few times. This chain links TRBV5-5 with TRBJ1-2; 8 nucleotides line up with TRBD1. V was pared by 4 bases and J by 4 bases, with 6 bases of the junction left unmatched. The CDR3 runs to 14 residues. The V gene's germline CDR1 is SGHKS and CDR2 YYEKEE (reference sequence). Written as DNA, the CDR3 is TGTGCCAGCAGCGCAACCGGACAGGGCTATGGCTACACCTTC. It encodes CASSATGQGYGYTF.

This clone has a handful of counts. The chain carries TRBV11-3 and TRBJ1-6; no clear D gene. Trimming stripped 1 base from V and 6 bases from J, with 4 bases between. This CDR3 has 13 amino acids. The V gene's germline CDR1 is SGHNT and CDR2 YENEEA. In nucleotides, the CDR3 is TGTGCCAGCAGCTTAGCCGTTAATTCACCCCTCCACTTT. Translation gives CASSLAVNSPLHF.

V and J are TRBV28 and TRBJ2-7; D perhaps matches TRBD2 (6 bases). CDR1 is MDHEN, CDR2 SYDVKM, per germline. The CDR3 consists of 17 residues. The V end lost 3 bases, the J end lost 3 bases, and 21 bases lay between the germline ends. CDR3 loop: CASSLGQGGRYFYEQYV. For the CDR3, the DNA is TGTGCCAGCAGTTTGGGGCAGGGAGGTAGGTATTTCTACGAGCAGTACGTC.

The V call is TRBV19, the J call TRBJ2-2, with 10 bases aligning to TRBD1. Germline CDR1 LNHDA, CDR2 SQIVND (reference sequence). V gave up 10 bases and J gave up 4 bases; unmatched junction bases: 6. The CDR3 extends over 14 amino acids. The CDR3 region has the DNA TGTGCCATACGGACAGGGGGGTCCACCGGGGAGCTGTTTTTT. It translates to CAIRTGGSTGELFF. Drawing the rest from reference TRBV19 and TRBJ2-2, the complete variable domain is DGGITQSPKYLFRKEGQNVTLSCEQNLNHDAMYWYRQDPGQGLRLIYYSQIVNDFQKGDIAEGYSVSREKKESFPLTVTSAQKNPTAFYLCAIRTGGSTGELFFGEGSRLTVL.

J is TRBJ2-1 and V is TRBV5-4, with 8 nucleotides matching TRBD1. The CDR3 has 13 residues. Germline V gene lookup returns CDR1 SGHNT and CDR2 YYREEE (reference sequence). V lost 4 bases and J lost 7; bases outside the gene matches: 4. CDR3 DNA: TGTGCCAGCAGCCGACAGGGGCAGAATGAGCAGTTCTTC. Protein product: CASSRQGQNEQFF.

This clone was recorded a few times. Other nucleotide sequences from this sample produce the same CDR3. The rearrangement joins TRBV7-9 to TRBJ1-2; D unresolved. This CDR3 is built from 13 residues. Germline CDR1 is SEHNR and CDR2 is FQNEAQ (reference sequence). Deletions cut 0 bases from V and 2 bases from J, with 4 bases between. CDR3 loop: CASSLAQNYGYTF. CDR3 nucleotide sequence: TGTGCCAGCAGCTTAGCGCAGAACTATGGCTACACCTTC.

The rearrangement links TRBV27 to TRBJ1-4; no firm D call. CDR1 and CDR2 from the germline V gene are MNHEY and SMNVEV (reference sequence). The CDR3 is 15 residues long. With 3 bases removed from V and 1 base from J, the gap between germline ends came to 9 bases. In DNA, the CDR3 is TGTGCCAGCAGTTTCCTAGGTGAAACTAATGAAAAACTGTTTTTT. Protein product: CASSFLGETNEKLFF.

The chain uses TRBV11-3 and TRBJ2-5; tentative D call: TRBD2 (6 bases). Looked up from germline, CDR1 is SGHNT and CDR2 is YENEEA. Trimming left V 0 bases short and J 2 bases short, with 10 bases between. The CDR3 is 15 residues long. CDR3 bases: TGTGCCAGCAGCTTAGAGGGGGGTCAACAAGAGACCCAGTACTTC. Amino acid sequence: CASSLEGGQQETQYF.

The chain carries TRBV5-1 and TRBJ2-7; 7 bases fit TRBD1. CDR1 is SGHRS, CDR2 YFSETQ, per germline. Germline trimming cut 3 bases from V and 3 bases from J; bases unmatched to any gene: 6. The CDR3 sequence is 14 residues long. CDR3: CASSSPGQNYEQYF. For the CDR3, the DNA is TGCGCCAGCAGCTCGCCGGGACAGAACTACGAGCAGTACTTC.

The CDR3 DNA is TGTGCCAGCAGCTCGGGGACTAGCGGGGGGGCCTACAATGAGCAGTTCTTC. This encodes CASSSGTSGGAYNEQFF. The chain combines TRBV7-2 with TRBJ2-1, with TRBD2 matching over 16 bases. CDR3 length: 17 amino acids. Germline CDR1 SGHTA, CDR2 FQGNSA. With V trimmed by 4 bases and J by 2 bases, 2 bases remained unmatched.

This clone appeared a few times. The gene calls are TRBV7-2 and TRBJ1-5; 8 bases match TRBD1. This CDR3 has 13 amino acids. V was clipped by 5 bases and J by 9 bases; unmatched bases: 6. Germline V lookup: CDR1 SGHTA, CDR2 FQGNSA. The CDR3 loop is CASSPRTGRPQHF. CDR3 DNA sequence: TGTGCCAGCAGCCCTAGGACAGGGAGGCCCCAGCATTTT.

This chain connects TRBV5-6 to TRBJ1-5; 8 bases fit TRBD1. V lost 7 bases and J lost 6; bases outside the gene matches: 12. CDR3 length equals 15 residues. Germline assignment: CDR1 SGHDT and CDR2 YYEEEE. In DNA, the CDR3 is TGTGCCAGCGGATCGTGGACAGGGTTAAGTCAGCCCCAGCATTTT. It specifies CASGSWTGLSQPQHF.

This clone was counted between two and nine times. The V call is TRBV5-1, the J call TRBJ2-3; 11 positions match TRBD2. This CDR3 has 14 residues. Losses at the gene ends were 5 bases for V and 1 base for J; bases not matched to a gene: 0. Germline loops: CDR1 SGHRS, CDR2 YFSETQ. The CDR3 loop is CASRLAGGTDTQYF. The CDR3 coding sequence is TGCGCCAGCAGACTAGCGGGGGGCACAGATACGCAGTATTTT.

The CDR3 loop reads CASSLDQGPSSGANVLTF. In nucleotides, the CDR3 is TGTGCCAGCAGCTTAGATCAGGGTCCCAGCTCTGGGGCCAACGTCCTGACTTTC. The V gene is TRBV7-2, the J gene TRBJ2-6, with D possibly being TRBD1 (5 bases). V lost 1 base and J 0 bases, leaving 13 bases between the germline ends. Germline assignment: CDR1 SGHTA and CDR2 FQGNSA. The CDR3 loop spans 18 amino acids.

The chain recombines TRBV29-1 with TRBJ2-3; the D is unclear. The CDR3 runs to 13 residues. The germline V gene has CDR1 SQVTM and CDR2 ANQGSEA. The ends were cut back, 0 bases at V and 1 base at J, with 5 bases in the middle. CDR3 in DNA: TGCAGCGTTGAAGATCCAGGCACAGATACGCAGTATTTT. Amino acids: CSVEDPGTDTQYF.

This sequence joins TRBV19 and TRBJ1-1, with D perhaps matching TRBD1 (5 bases). The V end lost 3 bases, the J end lost 2 bases, and 13 bases lay between the germline ends. The germline gives CDR1 LNHDA, CDR2 SQIVND (reference sequence). CDR3 length equals 15 residues. CDR3 loop: CASSIREAGNTEAFF. The CDR3 DNA follows: TGTGCCAGTAGTATCAGGGAGGCTGGAAACACTGAAGCTTTCTTT.

The gene calls are TRBV7-2 and TRBJ1-5, with no clear D. CDR1 and CDR2 from the germline V gene are SGHTA and FQGNSA. The CDR3 covers 14 residues. V lost 5 bases and J 7 bases, leaving 15 bases between the germline ends. The CDR3 loop reads CASSLPSSMQPQHF. CDR3 coding DNA: TGTGCCAGCAGCCTCCCTAGCAGTATGCAGCCCCAGCATTTT.

V gene TRBV19 combines with J gene TRBJ1-1, with D tentatively TRBD1 (6 bases). Trimming pared 7 bases from V and 0 bases from J, leaving 12 bases between. There are 14 residues in the CDR3. Germline CDR1 and CDR2: LNHDA and SQIVND (reference sequence). The CDR3 loop is CASNSGTLNTEAFF. In DNA form, the CDR3 reads TGTGCCAGTAATTCCGGGACATTGAACACTGAAGCTTTCTTT.

The chain employs TRBV19 and TRBJ1-1, with 7 bases matching TRBD1. Germline values: CDR1 LNHDA, CDR2 SQIVND (reference sequence). The CDR3 loop spans 13 amino acids. After removal of 4 bases from V and 5 bases from J, the junction contained 4 bases not matched to a gene. The CDR3 is CASSTDRETEAFF. In nucleotides, the CDR3 is TGTGCCAGTAGTACAGACAGGGAAACTGAAGCTTTCTTT. Drawing the rest from reference TRBV19 and TRBJ1-1, the complete variable domain is DGGITQSPKYLFRKEGQNVTLSCEQNLNHDAMYWYRQDPGQGLRLIYYSQIVNDFQKGDIAEGYSVSREKKESFPLTVTSAQKNPTAFYLCASSTDRETEAFFGQGTRLTVV.

The chain combines TRBV14 with TRBJ2-7; TRBD1 matches 10 bases. With 3 bases clipped from V and 6 bases from J, the junction kept 14 bases outside the gene matches. The length of the CDR3 is 17 residues. CDR1 is SGHDN, CDR2 FVKESK, per germline. The CDR3 nucleotides are TGTGCCAGCAGCCAGGTAATGGATCACTGGACAGGGGGCGAGCAGTACTTC. Translation gives CASSQVMDHWTGGEQYF. The complete variable domain, with remaining parts taken from reference TRBV14 and TRBJ2-7, reads EAGVTQFPSHSVIEKGQTVTLRCDPISGHDNLYWYRRVMGKEIKFLLHFVKESKQDESGMPNNRFLAERTGGTYSTLKVQPAELEDSGVYFCASSQVMDHWTGGEQYFGPGTRLTVT.

This clone was picked up a small number of times. The V and J genes are TRBV2 and TRBJ2-1; 9 bases line up with TRBD1. The CDR3 is 14 amino acids. Trimming took 4 bases from V and 7 from J; bases not matched to a gene: 5. Germline values: CDR1 SNHLY, CDR2 FYNNEI. The CDR3 sequence is CASSGDRVSNEQFF. The CDR3 nucleotides read TGTGCCAGCAGTGGGGACAGGGTTTCAAATGAGCAGTTCTTC.

In this sample, this clone turned up a few times. The V gene is TRBV19, the J gene TRBJ1-2; D is possibly TRBD1 (5 bases). Germline values: CDR1 LNHDA, CDR2 SQIVND (reference sequence). The CDR3 has 14 residues. V was clipped by 7 bases and J by 8 bases, with 20 bases between them. CDR3 residues: CASMRDGPMWGYTF. CDR3 sequence (DNA): TGTGCCAGTATGCGGGACGGGCCGATGTGGGGCTACACCTTC. The variable domain in full, completed from reference TRBV19 and TRBJ1-2, reads DGGITQSPKYLFRKEGQNVTLSCEQNLNHDAMYWYRQDPGQGLRLIYYSQIVNDFQKGDIAEGYSVSREKKESFPLTVTSAQKNPTAFYLCASMRDGPMWGYTFGSGTRLTVV.

The chain is built from TRBV5-3 and TRBJ1-2; 9 positions agree with TRBD1. TRBV5-3 is filed as an ORF, its function uncertain. The CDR3 consists of 13 residues. Germline trimming cut 5 bases from V and 6 bases from J; bases unmatched to any gene: 5. CDR3 bases: TGTGCCAGAAGTTTAGGACAGGGGCATGGCTACACCTTC. Translation gives CARSLGQGHGYTF.

In this sample, this clone turned up a few times. The V and J genes are TRBV2 and TRBJ1-5; D is undetermined. This CDR3 comprises 15 residues. The V gene lost 3 bases and the J gene lost 0 bases, with 9 bases spanning the gap. Germline V gives CDR1 SNHLY, CDR2 FYNNEI. CDR3 sequence: CASSEESYSNQPQHF. The CDR3 nucleotides are TGTGCCAGCAGTGAGGAGAGTTATAGCAATCAGCCCCAGCATTTT.